The 18 T cell receptor beta chains listed next were all sequenced from one sample in a study of blood T cell repertoires in COVID-19. The repertoire was sequenced with immunoSEQ multiplex PCR; TCRdb's copy has only in-frame clones and lacks some. The profile covers over 65,000 clones, with 82% appearing a single time and about 16% taken by the ten largest. The source material was peripheral blood. All receptors come from an elderly man with active COVID-19.

The genes are TRBV7-2 and TRBJ2-2; 11 bases agree with TRBD2. CDR3 size: 16 residues. Germline assignment: CDR1 SGHTA and CDR2 FQGNSA. The junction had 9 bases not matched to a gene; V was cut back by 6 bases and J by 6 bases. CDR3 sequence reads: CASSRTSGRASGELFF. The CDR3 DNA sequence: TGTGCCAGCAGTCGAACTAGCGGGAGAGCGTCCGGGGAGCTGTTTTTT.

J is TRBJ2-1 and V is TRBV28; D is unclear. CDR3 length: 11 residues. V was trimmed by 6 bases and J by 4 bases, leaving 4 bases between them. From germline, CDR1 is MDHEN and CDR2 SYDVKM. The CDR3 loop is CASSQYNEQFF. The DNA for the CDR3 is TGTGCCAGCAGCCAGTACAATGAGCAGTTCTTC.

The genes are TRBV7-9 and TRBJ2-1; 8 positions agree with TRBD2. This CDR3 has 14 residues. Germline V gene lookup returns CDR1 SEHNR and CDR2 FQNEAQ (reference sequence). J gave up 7 bases and V 4 bases, and 6 bases lay outside the gene matches. CDR3 in amino acids: CASSSGLEGNEQFF. CDR3 coding DNA: TGTGCCAGCAGCTCGGGACTAGAGGGAAATGAGCAGTTCTTC.

The chain employs TRBV5-1 and TRBJ1-3; no clear D gene. Germline values: CDR1 SGHRS, CDR2 YFSETQ. The V end was cut by 4 bases, the J end by 0 bases, with 8 bases between. This CDR3 is built from 14 residues. The CDR3 nucleotides are TGCGCCAGCAGCGGGCCGAGCTCTGGAAACACCATATATTTT. Translating gives CASSGPSSGNTIYF.

The chain uses TRBV27 and TRBJ1-1; D gene unclear. CDR3 length: 15 amino acids. Germline V gives CDR1 MNHEY, CDR2 SMNVEV (reference sequence). V gave up 1 base and J gave up 3 bases, with 12 bases separating them. The CDR3 loop is CASSLFVAIDTEAFF. The CDR3 DNA follows: TGTGCCAGCAGTTTATTTGTAGCCATAGACACTGAAGCTTTCTTT.

The chain joins TRBV28 to TRBJ2-3; D gene ambiguous. The CDR3 is 13 residues long. The germline CDR1 and CDR2 sequences are MDHEN and SYDVKM. With 3 bases removed from V and 7 bases from J, the gap between germline ends came to 11 bases. The CDR3 sequence: CASSLSTQNTQYF. The CDR3 nucleotides are TGTGCCAGCAGTTTGTCTACACAGAATACGCAGTATTTT.

V and J are TRBV6-5 and TRBJ2-7; 9 nucleotides align to TRBD1. J lost 2 bases, V lost 3 bases, and 2 bases had no gene match. The germline V gene has CDR1 MNHEY and CDR2 SVGAGI. This CDR3 comprises 14 residues. The CDR3 DNA follows: TGTGCCAGCAGTTATGACAGGGGGGCCTACGAGCAGTACTTC. It encodes CASSYDRGAYEQYF.

J is TRBJ2-1 and V is TRBV20-1, with a possible D match to TRBD2 (5 bases). V lost 3 bases to trimming and J lost 7 bases, with 22 bases between them. The length of the CDR3 is 16 residues. Germline V gives CDR1 DFQATT, CDR2 SNEGSKA (reference sequence). CDR3: CSASDRSRTWGNEQFF. CDR3 coding DNA: TGCAGTGCTAGTGATCGATCTAGGACTTGGGGAAATGAGCAGTTCTTC.

Comment on this clone: This same CDR3 is encoded by further DNA sequences in the sample. The J gene is TRBJ2-3, the V gene TRBV19, with 9 bases identical to TRBD1. V lost 5 bases, J lost 3 bases, and 12 bases stayed unmatched. The length of the CDR3 is 17 residues. From germline, CDR1 is LNHDA and CDR2 SQIVND (reference sequence). The DNA for the CDR3 is TGTGCCAGTAGTGGGGGGACAGGGTTTCTTCGTACAGATACGCAGTATTTT. It specifies CASSGGTGFLRTDTQYF.

The V call is TRBV7-9, the J call TRBJ2-7; D might be TRBD1 (6 bases). The V end was cut by 0 bases, the J end by 6 bases, with 15 bases between. CDR3 length: 15 residues. Per germline, CDR1 SEHNR and CDR2 FQNEAQ (reference sequence). The CDR3 is CASSLATQGSGEQYF. CDR3 coding DNA: TGTGCCAGCAGCTTAGCGACCCAGGGGTCGGGCGAGCAGTACTTC.

This clone was observed once. CDR3 DNA: TGTGCCAGTAGTTACAGGGACAATCAGCCCCAGCATTTT. It translates to CASSYRDNQPQHF. This rearrangement joins TRBV19 to TRBJ1-5; TRBD1 might be the D (6 bases). V was clipped by 5 bases and J by 3 bases, with 8 bases between them. Germline loops: CDR1 LNHDA, CDR2 SQIVND (reference sequence). The CDR3 loop spans 13 amino acids. Based on the CDR3 plus reference TRBV19 and TRBJ1-5, the full variable domain is DGGITQSPKYLFRKEGQNVTLSCEQNLNHDAMYWYRQDPGQGLRLIYYSQIVNDFQKGDIAEGYSVSREKKESFPLTVTSAQKNPTAFYLCASSYRDNQPQHFGDGTRLSIL.

The rearrangement links TRBV11-2 to TRBJ1-1; TRBD1 aligns across 11 bases. This CDR3 contains 15 residues. Trimming removed 5 bases from V and 7 bases from J; junction bases left unmatched: 9. The germline V gene encodes CDR1 SGHAT and CDR2 FQNNGV. CDR3 loop: CASSIRTGGAGEAFF. For the CDR3, the DNA is TGTGCCAGCAGCATTCGGACAGGGGGCGCAGGTGAAGCTTTCTTT.

The rearrangement uses TRBV7-3 and TRBJ2-2; D perhaps matches TRBD1 (6 bases). With 5 bases removed from V and 5 bases from J, the gap between germline ends came to 15 bases. Germline CDR1 reads SGHTA; CDR2 reads FQGTGA. The CDR3 covers 15 residues. The CDR3 nucleotides read TGTGCCAGCAGCCCAGGACAGTTATGGACCGGGGAGCTGTTTTTT. It encodes CASSPGQLWTGELFF.

The genes are TRBV11-2 and TRBJ1-2; TRBD1 matches 8 bases. The V segment lost 5 bases and the J segment 0 bases; nucleotides outside the gene matches: 14. The CDR3 length is 18 residues. CDR1 and CDR2 (germline): SGHAT, FQNNGV. For the CDR3, the DNA is TGTGCCAGCAGCGTCCGACCGGGACAGGAGGCAGCTAACTATGGCTACACCTTC. It specifies CASSVRPGQEAANYGYTF.

The chain combines TRBV5-6 with TRBJ2-4, with D possibly being TRBD1 (5 bases). Per the germline V gene, CDR1 is SGHDT and CDR2 is YYEEEE. V was trimmed by 6 bases and J by 1 base, leaving 20 bases between them. The CDR3 sequence is 17 residues long. CDR3 sequence: CASIRIGESSAKNIQYF. The CDR3 DNA follows: TGTGCCAGCATCCGGATAGGGGAATCATCGGCCAAAAACATTCAGTACTTC. Full variable domain (rest looked up from reference TRBV5-6 and TRBJ2-4): DAGVTQSPTHLIKTRGQQVTLRCSPKSGHDTVSWYQQALGQGPQFIFQYYEEEERQRGNFPDRFSGHQFPNYSSELNVNALLLGDSALYLCASIRIGESSAKNIQYFGAGTRLSVL.

This chain links TRBV19 with TRBJ1-5; D is possibly TRBD1 (5 bases). The V gene lost 3 bases and the J gene lost 0 bases, with 9 bases spanning the gap. The CDR3 runs 15 residues. CDR1 and CDR2 from the germline V gene are LNHDA and SQIVND (reference sequence). The CDR3 nucleotides are TGTGCCAGTAGTATGGGGCGATATAGCAATCAGCCCCAGCATTTT. As protein: CASSMGRYSNQPQHF. Looking up the rest from reference TRBV19 and TRBJ1-5 gives the full variable domain: DGGITQSPKYLFRKEGQNVTLSCEQNLNHDAMYWYRQDPGQGLRLIYYSQIVNDFQKGDIAEGYSVSREKKESFPLTVTSAQKNPTAFYLCASSMGRYSNQPQHFGDGTRLSIL.

The chain couples TRBV18 to TRBJ1-4; D unclear. This CDR3 spans 13 amino acids. Germline V CDR1 and CDR2: KGHSH, LQKENI. V was shortened by 9 bases and J by 0 bases, with 8 bases between the two germline ends. The CDR3 region has the DNA TGTGCCAGTAATCAGGCAACTAATGAAAAACTGTTTTTT. It is translated as CASNQATNEKLFF. Full variable domain (remainder filled in from reference TRBV18 and TRBJ1-4): NAGVMQNPRHLVRRRGQEARLRCSPMKGHSHVYWYRQLPEEGLKFMVYLQKENIIDESGMPKERFSAEFPKEGPSILRIQQVVRGDSAAYFCASNQATNEKLFFGSGTQLSVL.

The chain joins TRBV28 to TRBJ1-2, with a possible D match to TRBD1 (6 bases). The CDR3 loop spans 12 amino acids. The germline V gene encodes CDR1 MDHEN and CDR2 SYDVKM. Trimming pared 6 bases from V and 3 bases from J, leaving 8 bases between. This chain's CDR3 is CASRGADYGYTF. The DNA for the CDR3 is TGTGCCAGCAGGGGGGCAGACTATGGCTACACCTTC.